This T cell receptor beta chain was identified in a study of blood T cell repertoires in COVID-19. Germline V gene sequence: CDR1 LGHDT, CDR2 YNNKEL (reference sequence). The CDR3 is made up of 14 amino acids. V was shortened by 1 base and J by 15 bases, with 19 bases between the two germline ends. Per the original data handling: Nucleated cell number was recorded as an estimate derived from reference gene primer amplification. TCRdb's copy holds only in-frame clones and misses some; the assay was immunoSEQ multiplex PCR. V and J calls and clone size are copied from that table; D and trimming were computed from the DNA. The sample consists of some 150,000 clones, 87% of them appearing once.

Sequences were obtained from peripheral blood. This clonotype was sampled from a man between 18 and 29 years old with active or convalescent COVID-19. The chain has TRBV3-1 (or the pseudogene TRBV3-2) and TRBJ1-3; D is unclear. The CDR3 here is CASSQGGSGQEKYF. CDR3 sequence (DNA): TGTGCCAGCAGCCAAGGGGGTAGCGGCCAGGAGAAATATTTT.